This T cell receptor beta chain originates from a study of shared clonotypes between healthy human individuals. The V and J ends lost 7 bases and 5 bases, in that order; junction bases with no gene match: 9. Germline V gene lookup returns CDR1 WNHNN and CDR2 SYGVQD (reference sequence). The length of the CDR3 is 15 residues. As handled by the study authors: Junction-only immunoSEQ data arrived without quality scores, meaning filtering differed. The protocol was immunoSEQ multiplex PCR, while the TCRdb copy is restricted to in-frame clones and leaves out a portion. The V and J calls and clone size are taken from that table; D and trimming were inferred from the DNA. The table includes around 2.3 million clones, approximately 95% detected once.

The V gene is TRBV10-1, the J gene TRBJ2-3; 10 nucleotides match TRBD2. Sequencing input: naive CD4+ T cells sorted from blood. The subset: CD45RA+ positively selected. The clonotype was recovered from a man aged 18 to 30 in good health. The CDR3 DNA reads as TGCGCCAGCAATGGGAGCGGGAGGGCCCAAGATACGCAGTATTTT. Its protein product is CASNGSGRAQDTQYF.